This T cell receptor (beta chain) emerged from a study of Tregs in tolerant kidney transplant recipients (dated by TCRdb to about 2019). Describing the broader study: Additional Treg samples were obtained by sorting recipient CD4+CD25+CD127- cells from a roughly 3-day mixed lymphocyte reaction with belatacept, in some cases after a subsequent approximately 5-day donor restimulation. During sorting of primary belatacept mixed lymphocyte reaction cultures, recipient cells were distinguished from donor cells with antibodies. TCRbeta sequencing was used in the study to identify donor-specific regulatory T cells before combined kidney and bone marrow transplantation, and the identified cells were then tracked after transplant. In a few healthy controls, several methods of expanding Tregs specific for an allogeneic donor were compared by TCRbeta repertoire sequencing.

For TCRbeta CDR3 sequencing, genomic DNA from the sorted cells was extracted using the QIAGEN DNeasy Blood and Tissue Kit. High-throughput TCRbeta CDR3 sequencing, including PCR amplification with bias correction and internal controls, was performed commercially through immunoSEQ. Processing in the source paper ran as follows. Unique productive TCRbeta sequences were defined by CDR3 nucleotide sequence where primers matched, otherwise by CDR3 amino acid sequence with Vbeta and Jbeta genes. Donor-reactive sequences were defined as at least 5-fold expanded in CFSE-low cells versus unstimulated cells, with frequency of at least 0.01% in CFSE-low cells. Jensen-Shannon divergence calculated on the top 100 TCRbeta sequences ranked by frequency was used to measure repertoire divergence. For samples with multiple sequencing runs, sorting error was corrected in each run separately before the runs were combined. Imported from immuneACCESS, the table was reduced by TCRdb to in-frame sequences with V and J called. These copies leave out some clones; in studies compared against another copy, an unresolved V gene accounts for under half, and the cause of the remainder is not known. Clone size and V and J calls were adopted from that table, with D and trimming inferred from the DNA. Recorded for this sample are about 44,000 clones; 95% to 96% of them occurred a single time. The ten largest clones capture roughly 0.34% of the sample.

The study at large found these results: Biological reproducibility was not directly addressed, though technical replication error appeared minimal. Expanding Tregs with activated donor B cells appeared to identify the most biologically relevant and donor-specific TCRbeta repertoire. The study was limited by small patient numbers, and the findings need validation in larger populations and under other immunosuppression protocols.

Healthy control blood was obtained either as purchased buffy coats or from healthy volunteers. Healthy control blood was processed to PBMCs with a Ficoll density gradient and then cryopreserved, whereas patient PBMCs were collected both before and after transplant. Taken from the germline V gene (reference sequence), the CDR1 and CDR2 loops are GTSNPN and SVGIG. V is cut by 2 bases and J by 7 bases, and the space between the germline ends is 3 bases. The CDR3 runs 11 amino acids, cysteine and phenylalanine included. CDR3 DNA only is kept here, 33 bases in frame from base 1. On this clone itself: Its antigen remains undetermined. No base quality values were provided; no much bigger clone lies one nucleotide off.

The sequence is built from TRBV30 and TRBJ1-6; the D gene cannot be named for sure. The origin of this receptor is a human donor in good health. Sequencing used Tregs from blood cultured with allogeneic cells. The CDR3 region: CAWSRNSPLHF. The sequenced DNA: TGTGCCTGGAGTAGGAATTCACCCCTCCACTTT.